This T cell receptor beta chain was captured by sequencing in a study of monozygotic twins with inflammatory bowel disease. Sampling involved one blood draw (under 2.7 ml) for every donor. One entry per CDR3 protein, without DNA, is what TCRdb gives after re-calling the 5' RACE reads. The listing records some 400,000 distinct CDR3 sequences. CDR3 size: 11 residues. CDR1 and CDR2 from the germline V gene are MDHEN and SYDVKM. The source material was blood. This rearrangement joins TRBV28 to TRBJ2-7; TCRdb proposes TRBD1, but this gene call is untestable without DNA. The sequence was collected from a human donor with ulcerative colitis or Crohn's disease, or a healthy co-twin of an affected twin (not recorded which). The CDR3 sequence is CASSSATGWTF.